This TCR beta chain was profiled in a study of T cells in Graves' hyperthyroidism and ophthalmopathy. Study findings and constraints: Most clonotypes expanded in thyroid above 0.001 were likewise present in blood. Model predictions of ophthalmopathy came a median approximately 6 months before onset.

RNA transcripts gave rise to amplified TCR beta CDR3 regions. The primer set for the first-round RT-PCR of the TCR CDR3 was HTBI. TCRdb ran MiXCR on the multiplex PCR reads and lists one entry per CDR3 protein. The data show a few hundred thousand distinct CDR3 sequences, about 43% seen once. About this clonotype: Its antigen is unknown.

Germline lookup yields CDR1 SEHNR and CDR2 FQNEAQ (reference sequence). The CDR3 sequence is 14 residues long. The ends were cut back, 4 bases at V and 7 bases at J, with 15 bases in the middle. The chain uses TRBV7-9 and TRBJ2-3; a weak D match, TRBD2 (6 bases). The sample taken for sequencing was peripheral blood or thyroid tissue (not recorded which). The TCR originated in a woman aged 18-35 years with Graves' hyperthyroidism. The CDR3 region is CASSSGTSPYTQYF. DNA of the CDR3: TGTGCCAGCAGCTCCGGGACTTCCCCTTATACGCAGTATTTT.